The 19 T cell receptor beta chains below were found in one sample sequenced in a study of blood T cells in healthy people across ages. For the second PCR, which ran for 7 to 11 cycles, a sample-barcoded 5' primer and a J-beta primer mix were used. TCRdb reprocessed the 5' RACE reads via MiXCR and lists one record per CDR3 protein. This sample has fewer than 600,000 distinct CDR3 sequences; about 27% occur once, and the top ten carry 3% to 4%. These same data were also listed under a study on T cells of mothers and their children.

The specimen was blood. These receptors were taken from a boy younger than 10 in good health.

The chain uses TRBV7-9 and TRBJ2-5; 11 bases line up with TRBD1. After removal of 5 bases from V and 4 bases from J, the junction contained 6 bases not matched to a gene. CDR1 and CDR2 from the germline V gene are SEHNR and FQNEAQ (reference sequence). The CDR3 length is 15 residues. The CDR3, as DNA: TGTGCCAGCAGCCCGGGACAGGGGGACGGAGAGACCCAGTACTTC. Its translation is CASSPGQGDGETQYF.

This rearrangement joins TRBV27 to TRBJ2-3; D ambiguous. V was pared by 8 bases and J by 5 bases, with 14 bases between. The CDR3 consists of 13 residues. Germline V gene data show CDR1 as MNHEY and CDR2 as SMNVEV (reference sequence). The CDR3 spells CASRRQTGDTQYF. As DNA, the CDR3 is TGTGCCAGCCGGCGACAAACTGGAGATACGCAGTATTTT.

The V gene is TRBV11-2, the J gene TRBJ2-4; 7 positions match TRBD1. The CDR3 contains 16 residues. Germline CDR1 and CDR2: SGHAT and FQNNGV. V was pared by 5 bases and J by 4 bases, with 11 bases of the junction left unmatched. The CDR3 DNA reads as TGTGCCAGCAGCCTATGGGCCCGGGACAGTAAAAACATTCAGTACTTC. Its translation is CASSLWARDSKNIQYF.

V usage is TRBV29-1 and J usage is TRBJ2-7; the D gene is possibly TRBD1 (6 bases). Germline CDR1 SQVTM, CDR2 ANQGSEA. V was pared by 1 base and J by 7 bases, with 14 bases between. The CDR3 sequence is 13 residues long. The CDR3 loop is CSVEVLRGREQYF. The CDR3 DNA reads TGCAGCGTTGAAGTACTCAGGGGAAGGGAGCAGTACTTC.

Note on this clonotype: The CDR3 end shows no conserved phenylalanine or tryptophan, and so a read error is likely. The CDR3 sequence is CASSSTYGAINEKLFL. In DNA, the CDR3 is TGTGCCAGCAGCTCAACCTATGGGGCGATCAATGAAAAACTGTTTCTT. The chain combines TRBV7-8 with TRBJ1-4; D might be TRBD1 (5 bases). The CDR3 consists of 16 residues. Germline CDR1 reads SGHVS; CDR2 reads FQNEAQ. The V end lost 4 bases, the J end lost 5 bases, and 17 bases lay between the germline ends.

This clonotype appeared a few times. J is TRBJ2-5 and V is TRBV29-1; D unresolved. The CDR3 has 11 amino acids. The germline V and J ends were trimmed by 4 bases and 5 bases, with 8 bases remaining between them. Germline assignment: CDR1 SQVTM and CDR2 ANQGSEA. The CDR3 DNA reads as TGCAGCGTTGCTTCTGGGGAGACCCAGTACTTC. It is translated as CSVASGETQYF.

This clonotype came up a few times. This chain connects TRBV5-1 to TRBJ2-5, with D perhaps matching TRBD1 (6 bases). The J call may be faulty, since TRBJ2-7 better matches the DNA end. The CDR3 spans 16 residues. In germline, CDR1 is SGHRS, CDR2 YFSETQ. The CDR3 spells CASRREGGPSSYEQYF. The CDR3 coding sequence is TGCGCCAGCAGGCGTGAAGGGGGTCCGAGCTCCTACGAGCAGTACTTC.

This clonotype was seen a handful of times. This chain joins TRBV20-1 and TRBJ2-7; tentatively, D is TRBD2 (5 bases). The CDR3 totals 15 residues. With 6 bases removed from V and 0 bases from J, the gap between germline ends came to 18 bases. Germline assignment: CDR1 DFQATT and CDR2 SNEGSKA (reference sequence). The CDR3 DNA is TGCAGTGCAGTGGACTCCCGGAGGAGCTCCTACGAGCAGTACTTC. Amino acids: CSAVDSRRSSYEQYF.

The table lists this clonotype with a few counts. This chain uses TRBV21-1 with TRBJ2-5; the table assigns TRBD2, which was not confirmed against the DNA. Matching the DNA end better, TRBJ2-1 makes the J call doubtful. TRBV21-1 is deemed a pseudogene. The CDR3 is made up of 15 amino acids. DNA for the CDR3: TGTGCCAGCAGCAGGGTAAGCGGGAGGGCCCATGAGCAGTTCTTC. Translated: CASSRVSGRAHEQFF.

This clonotype was recorded a few times. The V gene is TRBV4-1, the J gene TRBJ2-7; no reliable D call. Trimming pared 0 bases from V and 1 base from J, leaving 13 bases between. Germline V gene sequence: CDR1 MGHRA, CDR2 YSYEKL. This CDR3 has 16 amino acids. The CDR3 nucleotides read TGCGCCAGCAGCCAAGAAAGGGTTGGCAGATCCTACGAGCAGTACTTC. Protein product: CASSQERVGRSYEQYF.

This chain joins TRBV10-2 and TRBJ2-2; D gene ambiguous. Looked up from germline, CDR1 is WSHSY and CDR2 is SAAADI. The CDR3 runs 17 residues. The V end lost 5 bases, the J end lost 0 bases, and 16 bases lay between the germline ends. CDR3: CASSPTAQEPNTGELFF. For the CDR3, the DNA is TGCGCCAGCAGTCCGACTGCCCAGGAGCCGAACACCGGGGAGCTGTTTTTT.

This clonotype was counted only a few times. The chain recombines TRBV7-9 with TRBJ2-5, with TRBD1 identical over 7 bases. With the DNA end fitting TRBJ2-1 better, the J assignment may be wrong. Per the germline V gene, CDR1 is SEHNR and CDR2 is FQNEAQ (reference sequence). The CDR3 consists of 14 residues. The CDR3 DNA reads as TGTGCCAGCAGCCAAGGACAGGTGGACAATGAGCAGTTCTTC. Encoded protein: CASSQGQVDNEQFF.

The CDR3 is CASSLPLTGGAHGYTF. CDR3 coding DNA: TGTGCCAGCAGCTTACCCTTGACAGGGGGCGCACATGGCTACACCTTC. This rearrangement joins TRBV13 to TRBJ1-2, with 10 nucleotides matching TRBD1. The CDR3 has 16 residues. The V and J ends lost 2 bases and 6 bases, in that order; junction bases with no gene match: 9. Germline values: CDR1 PRHDT, CDR2 FYEKMQ (reference sequence).

The chain is built from TRBV20-1 and TRBJ2-2, with 7 bases fitting TRBD2. The CDR3 consists of 14 residues. Germline CDR1 DFQATT, CDR2 SNEGSKA (reference sequence). V gave up 5 bases and J gave up 4 bases; unmatched junction bases: 7. CDR3 residues: CSAFPGGATGELFF. Written as DNA, the CDR3 is TGCAGTGCTTTCCCGGGGGGAGCCACCGGGGAGCTGTTTTTT.

This chain connects TRBV12-3 or TRBV12-4 to TRBJ1-2; possibly TRBD1 for D (6 bases). Trimming shortened V by 3 bases and J by 13 bases, and 18 bases separated the two germline ends. This CDR3 contains 13 residues. The CDR3 region is CASSFYRADRLTF. For the CDR3, the DNA is TGTGCCAGCAGTTTCTATCGGGCCGACAGGCTCACCTTC.

The table lists this clonotype with a few counts. The CDR3 loop reads CASSILQGLSSPLHF. The CDR3 nucleotides are TGTGCCAGCAGTATATTACAGGGGTTGAGTTCACCCCTCCACTTT. The chain links TRBV12-3 or TRBV12-4 to TRBJ1-6; TRBD1 agrees at 7 bases. Trimming at V came to 5 bases and at J to 9 bases, leaving 10 bases not matched to a gene. The CDR3 totals 15 residues.

The chain recombines TRBV12-3 or TRBV12-4 with TRBJ2-1; D possibly corresponds to TRBD1 (5 bases). The CDR3 consists of 16 residues. Deletions cut 5 bases from V and 3 bases from J, with 17 bases between. The CDR3 here is CASSGLLQGHYNEQFF. Written as DNA, the CDR3 is TGTGCCAGCAGTGGGCTCCTGCAGGGCCACTACAATGAGCAGTTCTTC.

V is TRBV3-1 and J is TRBJ1-1; maybe TRBD1 (5 bases). V lost 3 bases to trimming and J lost 3 bases, with 20 bases between them. Germline V lookup: CDR1 LGHDT, CDR2 YNNKEL (reference sequence). This CDR3 comprises 17 residues. CDR3 in amino acids: CASSHWGNQGQDTEAFF. The CDR3 coding sequence is TGTGCCAGCAGCCATTGGGGGAACCAGGGCCAGGACACTGAAGCTTTCTTT. The full variable domain, rest sourced from reference TRBV3-1 and TRBJ1-1, is DTAVSQTPKYLVTQMGNDKSIKCEQNLGHDTMYWYKQDSKKFLKIMFSYNNKELIINETVPNRFSPKSPDKAHLNLHINSLELGDSAVYFCASSHWGNQGQDTEAFFGQGTRLTVV.

The V and J genes are TRBV20-1 and TRBJ2-5; 7 nucleotides match TRBD1. The last part of the DNA fits TRBJ2-7 better; the J call may be wrong. Germline CDR1 and CDR2: DFQATT and SNEGSKA (reference sequence). This CDR3 spans 14 amino acids. The CDR3 loop is CSAKDPGQHYEQYF. The CDR3 DNA reads as TGCAGTGCTAAGGATCCGGGACAGCACTACGAGCAGTACTTC.